These 5 T cell receptor beta chains came from one sample sequenced in a study of blood T cells in healthy people across ages. A J-beta primer mix and a sample-barcoded 5' primer were used in a second PCR of about 7 to 12 cycles. In TCRdb, the 5' RACE reads were re-called with MiXCR into one record per CDR3 protein. The data show 650,000 to 1,000,000 distinct CDR3 sequences, with under 40% seen just once and approximately 12% held by the top ten. The source material was blood. The source is a man aged 18 to 30 in good health.

The chain is built from TRBV15 and TRBJ2-7; unclear D gene. V was cut by 0 bases and J by 2 bases, with 5 bases left in between. This CDR3 comprises 13 residues. CDR1 is LNHNV, CDR2 YYDKDF, per germline (reference sequence). CDR3 coding DNA: TGTGCCACCAGCAGAGATGGCCCCTACGAGCAGTACTTC. It encodes CATSRDGPYEQYF.

In this sample, this clonotype turned up many times. The V and J genes are TRBV21-1 and TRBJ2-3; the table names TRBD1, a call not compared with the DNA. TRBV21-1 is a pseudogene locus. This CDR3 comprises 21 residues. In DNA, the CDR3 is TGTGCCAGCGGCCTCCCCCGGAGACCGAACCGGGACAGGGTAATCGCAGATACGCAGTATTTT. This encodes CASGLPRRPNRDRVIADTQYF.

The chain uses TRBV7-8 and TRBJ2-4; TRBD1 is a possible D gene (6 bases). The V gene's germline CDR1 is SGHVS and CDR2 FQNEAQ. The V gene lost 2 bases and the J gene lost 15 bases, with 23 bases spanning the gap. This CDR3 comprises 15 residues. In DNA, the CDR3 is TGTGCCAGCAGCTTATGGCAGGGGTCCTCCTACGAGCGGTACTTC. Protein sequence: CASSLWQGSSYERYF. Combining the CDR3 with reference TRBV7-8 and TRBJ2-4 gives the whole variable domain GAGVSQSPRYKVAKRGQDVALRCDPISGHVSLFWYQQALGQGPEFLTYFQNEAQLDKSGLPSDRFFAERPEGSVSTLKIQRTQQEDSAVYLCASSLWQGSSYERYFGAGTRLSVL.

This clonotype was observed many times. The V and J genes are TRBV28 and TRBJ1-4; no firm D call. Looked up from germline, CDR1 is MDHEN and CDR2 is SYDVKM. The CDR3 has 13 amino acids. The V end lost 3 bases, the J end lost 3 bases, and 5 bases lay between the germline ends. The CDR3 DNA follows: TGTGCCAGCAGTTTTAGGGCTAATGAAAAACTGTTTTTT. Translating gives CASSFRANEKLFF. The entire variable domain, with the rest obtained from reference TRBV28 and TRBJ1-4, is as follows: DVKVTQSSRYLVKRTGEKVFLECVQDMDHENMFWYRQDPGLGLRLIYFSYDVKMKEKGDIPEGYSVSREKKERFSLILESASTNQTSMYLCASSFRANEKLFFGSGTQLSVL.

V is TRBV27 and J is TRBJ1-1, with D possibly being TRBD1 (6 bases). Trimming removed 6 bases from V and 2 bases from J, with 19 bases in between. CDR3 size: 16 residues. Germline V gene data show CDR1 as MNHEY and CDR2 as SMNVEV (reference sequence). The CDR3 DNA sequence: TGTGCCAGCAGGAGTACAGGGACCACAACCAACACTGAAGCTTTCTTT. Residues: CASRSTGTTTNTEAFF.